This T cell receptor beta chain was sequenced for a study of blood T cell repertoires in COVID-19. Overall study context: Material from acute and convalescent COVID-19 was sourced from the United States, Italy and Spain. PBMCs, B-cell-depleted T cells, or T cells provided the cDNA or gDNA that made up the material.

In the original workflow: For nucleated cells, counts were estimated from reference gene primer amplification. Profiled with immunoSEQ multiplex PCR; TCRdb holds only in-frame clones, not every one. V, J and clone size reflect that table, while D and trimming were determined from the DNA. The sample includes under 150,000 clones, 76% of them seen just once. This CDR3 has 15 amino acids. Germline CDR1 is GTSNPN and CDR2 is SVGIG (reference sequence). Unmatched junction bases numbered 8, after V lost 0 bases and J lost 5 bases. This sequence joins TRBV30 and TRBJ2-7; 9 positions agree with TRBD1. Sequencing was done on a sample of peripheral blood. The receptor was isolated from a man aged 55-75 years with acute or convalescent COVID-19. Written as DNA, the CDR3 is TGTGCCTGGAGTGTGGCAGGGACAGGGAGTCACGAGCAGTACTTC. This codes for CAWSVAGTGSHEQYF.